The present entry profiles one T cell receptor beta chain with its context. Antigen specificity is unknown. This sample stems from a study of cytomegalovirus exposure and HLA in healthy donors. Study findings and constraints: A later analysis showed TCR association rates differing by HLA locus, peaking at DRB1 and lowest at HLA-C.

The CDR3 length is 16 residues. Looked up from germline, CDR1 is SGDLS and CDR2 is YYNGEE. V was pared by 3 bases and J by 8 bases, with 11 bases of the junction left unmatched. With 60 Vbeta and 13 Jbeta primers, the PCR was carried out. Repertoires were generated with immunoSEQ multiplex PCR, while TCRdb's copy carries only in-frame clones and drops some. Its clone listing holds 100,000 to 150,000 clones. The TCR originated in a young man in good health and CMV-seronegative. Sample: PBMCs. The chain has TRBV9 and TRBJ1-2; TRBD1 agrees at 12 bases. The CDR3 bases are TGTGCCAGCAGCGCCCCTCCTCCTGGGACAGGGGGCGGCTACACCTTC. Protein: CASSAPPPGTGGGYTF.